This passage covers 27 T cell receptor beta chains from one sample sequenced in a study of a mutant IDH1 vaccine in newly diagnosed glioma. Produced via immunoSEQ multiplex PCR; TCRdb's table is partial and in-frame only. The sample records about 33,000 clones, approximately 88% being singletons. Specified time point: week 23, last vaccination. Vaccine doses each comprised 300 ug of mutant IDH1 20-mer peptide, with topical imiquimod. These receptors' targets are unknown. This sample comprised PBMCs, obtained from a glioma patient whose treatment included an IDH1 peptide vaccine. These receptors all come from a man aged 35 to 55 with glioma.

The chain recombines TRBV2 with TRBJ2-7; perhaps TRBD1 as D (6 bases). The CDR3 is 12 amino acids. With 5 bases removed from V and 4 bases from J, the gap between germline ends came to 9 bases. Germline V gives CDR1 SNHLY, CDR2 FYNNEI. CDR3 residues: CASSSTGYEQYF. The CDR3 nucleotides are TGTGCCAGCAGTTCCACAGGGTACGAGCAGTACTTC.

The chain carries TRBV28 and TRBJ1-2; no reliable D call. The CDR3 consists of 11 residues. Germline V lookup: CDR1 MDHEN, CDR2 SYDVKM. V lost 6 bases and J lost 8, with 10 bases in between. The CDR3 DNA sequence: TGTGCCAGCAGAGAGGGTGGCGGCTACACCTTC. The encoded protein is CASREGGGYTF.

J is TRBJ2-3 and V is TRBV11-2; TRBD1 matches 10 bases. The CDR3 is made up of 16 amino acids. Germline V gene lookup returns CDR1 SGHAT and CDR2 FQNNGV. V was pared by 1 base and J by 7 bases, with 8 bases of the junction left unmatched. CDR3 region: CASSLGDRGFRNTQYF. Here the CDR3 DNA reads TGTGCCAGCAGCTTAGGGGACAGGGGATTCCGGAATACGCAGTATTTT.

The rearrangement links TRBV5-1 to TRBJ2-4; 9 nucleotides align to TRBD2. The germline V gene has CDR1 SGHRS and CDR2 YFSETQ. CDR3 length: 16 residues. Losses at the gene ends were 7 bases for V and 8 bases for J; bases not matched to a gene: 16. CDR3 DNA sequence: TGCGCCAGCGCCTTGGCGGCTAGCGGGACCACTGACATTCAGTACTTC. Its translation: CASALAASGTTDIQYF. Together with reference TRBV5-1 and TRBJ2-4, the CDR3 gives the full variable domain: KAGVTQTPRYLIKTRGQQVTLSCSPISGHRSVSWYQQTPGQGLQFLFEYFSETQRNKGNFPGRFSGRQFSNSRSEMNVSTLELGDSALYLCASALAASGTTDIQYFGAGTRLSVL.

V gene TRBV2 combines with J gene TRBJ1-2; D not certain. The length of the CDR3 is 14 residues. Looked up from germline, CDR1 is SNHLY and CDR2 is FYNNEI. V gave up 4 bases and J gave up 0 bases, with 9 bases separating them. Here the CDR3 DNA reads TGTGCCAGCAGTGTGCGGCTCTCTAACTATGGCTACACCTTC. It specifies CASSVRLSNYGYTF.

The V and J genes are TRBV19 and TRBJ1-5; D remains unclear. CDR3 length: 15 amino acids. Trimming pared 10 bases from V and 2 bases from J, leaving 18 bases between. Germline CDR1 reads LNHDA; CDR2 reads SQIVND (reference sequence). This chain's CDR3 is CATQISPKGNQPQHF. The CDR3 DNA sequence: TGTGCCACTCAGATATCCCCGAAAGGCAATCAGCCCCAGCATTTT.

This clone showed up just once. The chain carries TRBV30 and TRBJ2-4; TRBD2 matches 8 bases. The CDR3 runs 15 residues. Germline V gene lookup returns CDR1 GTSNPN and CDR2 SVGIG (reference sequence). V was clipped by 3 bases and J by 5 bases; unmatched bases: 9. CDR3 DNA sequence: TGTGCCTGGAGCGGGAGGGTTGGCAGCCAAAACATTCAGTACTTC. Translating gives CAWSGRVGSQNIQYF.

J is TRBJ1-2 and V is TRBV28; a possible D gene is TRBD1 (6 bases). The CDR3 covers 14 residues. Germline CDR1 is MDHEN and CDR2 is SYDVKM. The germline V and J ends were trimmed by 6 bases and 8 bases, with 19 bases remaining between them. The CDR3 coding sequence is TGTGCCAGCAGCACCGACCGGGGGGCTCGGGGCTACACCTTC. It yields the protein CASSTDRGARGYTF.

The rearrangement uses TRBV4-1 and TRBJ1-3; D gene unclear. V lost 4 bases to trimming and J lost 2 bases, with 18 bases between them. The CDR3 has 17 residues. Germline CDR1 reads MGHRA; CDR2 reads YSYEKL. The CDR3 is CASSPRTLWTTGNTIYF. The CDR3 region has the DNA TGCGCCAGCAGCCCACGTACCTTGTGGACTACTGGAAACACCATATATTTT.

The chain uses TRBV30 and TRBJ1-2; TRBD1 is a possible D gene (5 bases). Germline CDR1 is GTSNPN and CDR2 is SVGIG (reference sequence). V shed 2 bases and J shed 0 bases, with 7 bases lying between them. The CDR3 covers 13 residues. The DNA for the CDR3 is TGTGCCTGGAGTAGGGGAGCTAACTATGGCTACACCTTC. Its protein is CAWSRGANYGYTF.

The gene calls are TRBV7-3 and TRBJ2-1; D call uncertain. Germline-derived CDR1 and CDR2 are SGHTA and FQGTGA. V was trimmed by 0 bases and J by 7 bases, leaving 10 bases between them. The CDR3 sequence is 14 residues long. CDR3 sequence (DNA): TGTGCCAGCAGCTTAACCCATACTTTTAATGAGCAGTTCTTC. It encodes CASSLTHTFNEQFF.

This chain connects TRBV7-6 to TRBJ2-7, with D perhaps being TRBD1 or TRBD2 (5 bases each). CDR1 and CDR2 (germline): SGHVS, FNYEAQ. Trimming cost V 5 bases and J 6 bases, with 14 bases left between them. CDR3 length: 13 amino acids. CDR3 bases: TGTGCCAGCAGCCTATCCGGGACCCGCGAGCAGTACTTC. This encodes CASSLSGTREQYF.

V is TRBV7-9 and J is TRBJ1-4; D ambiguous. The germline V gene encodes CDR1 SEHNR and CDR2 FQNEAQ (reference sequence). The CDR3 sequence is 14 residues long. The ends were cut back, 0 bases at V and 7 bases at J, with 9 bases in the middle. CDR3 region: CASSLASGSEKLFF. CDR3 sequence (DNA): TGTGCCAGCAGCTTAGCCTCGGGATCTGAAAAACTGTTTTTT.

About this clone itself: Other DNA sequences within the sample encode an identical CDR3. The chain employs TRBV6-6 and TRBJ2-1; D unresolved. The CDR3 is 12 amino acids. CDR1 is MNHNY and CDR2 is SVGAGI in the germline V gene (reference sequence). Trimming shortened V by 0 bases and J by 7 bases, and 4 bases separated the two germline ends. CDR3 amino acids: CASSYSWNEQFF. For the CDR3, the DNA is TGTGCCAGCAGTTACTCGTGGAATGAGCAGTTCTTC.

This rearrangement joins TRBV6-1 to TRBJ1-1; TRBD1 matches 7 bases. This CDR3 is 15 amino acids long. V was clipped by 5 bases and J by 4 bases; unmatched bases: 10. Per germline, CDR1 MNHNS and CDR2 SASEGT. The chain's CDR3 is CASSRSPWTGTEAFF. For the CDR3, the DNA is TGTGCCAGCAGTCGAAGCCCATGGACAGGCACTGAAGCTTTCTTT.

The CDR3 DNA reads as TGCGCCAGCAGCCCACTAGCGGGGGATGAGCAGTTCTTC. This sequence encodes CASSPLAGDEQFF. This rearrangement joins TRBV5-1 to TRBJ2-1; 11 bases map to TRBD2. The CDR3 runs 13 residues. V lost 4 bases and J lost 8; bases outside the gene matches: 2. Germline V gives CDR1 SGHRS, CDR2 YFSETQ.

V gene TRBV4-1 combines with J gene TRBJ2-4; D remains ambiguous. The CDR3 runs to 21 residues. Germline lookup yields CDR1 MGHRA and CDR2 YSYEKL. The V end lost 2 bases, the J end lost 3 bases, and 29 bases lay between the germline ends. Here the CDR3 DNA reads TGCGCCAGCAGCCAAATATATAATCCCCAGCCAGAAAAAAAAGGCAAAAACATTCAGTACTTC. This codes for CASSQIYNPQPEKKGKNIQYF.

CDR3: CASSYESSYEQYF. CDR3 sequence (DNA): TGTGCCAGCAGTTACGAAAGCTCCTACGAGCAGTACTTC. This chain joins TRBV6-6 and TRBJ2-7; D is unclear. Germline CDR1 is MNHNY and CDR2 is SVGAGI (reference sequence). V lost 2 bases to trimming and J lost 0 bases, with 5 bases between them. The CDR3 spans 13 residues.

The chain joins TRBV7-2 to TRBJ2-2; a weak D match, TRBD2 (5 bases). Trimming removed 3 bases at V and 2 bases at J, with 13 bases between. CDR1 is SGHTA, CDR2 FQGNSA, per germline. The CDR3 runs 16 residues. CDR3 region: CASSFGPGLNTGELFF. The CDR3 DNA is TGTGCCAGCAGCTTTGGGCCAGGACTTAACACCGGGGAGCTGTTTTTT.

The chain combines TRBV10-2 with TRBJ2-3; 7 positions agree with TRBD1. There are 15 residues in the CDR3. V lost 2 bases to trimming and J lost 3 bases; unmatched junction nucleotides: 5. The V gene's germline CDR1 is WSHSY and CDR2 SAAADI. The CDR3 is CASSEKTGKTDTQYF. DNA of the CDR3: TGCGCCAGCAGTGAGAAGACAGGGAAGACAGATACGCAGTATTTT.

In its sample, this clone was seen once. This sequence joins TRBV6-4 and TRBJ1-1; D gene uncertain. The CDR3 runs 14 residues. Germline-derived CDR1 and CDR2 are MRHNA and SNTAGT. Trimming took 0 bases from V and 7 from J, leaving 12 bases between them. The CDR3 sequence: CASSDSGRAHEAFF. For the CDR3, the DNA is TGTGCCAGCAGTGACTCGGGAAGGGCTCATGAAGCTTTCTTT.

The count of this clone is one. The chain carries TRBV2 and TRBJ2-1; 8 bases agree with TRBD2. V lost 4 bases and J lost 8; bases outside the gene matches: 7. This CDR3 has 14 amino acids. Looked up from germline, CDR1 is SNHLY and CDR2 is FYNNEI. The CDR3 here is CASSVGAGAYEQFF. CDR3 nucleotides: TGTGCCAGCAGTGTAGGAGCGGGAGCCTATGAGCAGTTCTTC.

The J gene is TRBJ1-2, the V gene TRBV5-4, with 7 bases aligning to TRBD1. Germline V CDR1 and CDR2: SGHNT, YYREEE (reference sequence). The CDR3 is 15 amino acids. J gave up 4 bases and V 1 base, and 7 bases lay outside the gene matches. CDR3 region: CASSLWEGAPYGYTF. As DNA, the CDR3 is TGTGCCAGCAGCTTGTGGGAGGGGGCTCCCTATGGCTACACCTTC. The full variable domain, in which reference TRBV5-4 and TRBJ1-2 provide the parts outside the CDR3, is ETGVTQSPTHLIKTRGQQVTLRCSSQSGHNTVSWYQQALGQGPQFIFQYYREEENGRGNFPPRFSGLQFPNYSSELNVNALELDDSALYLCASSLWEGAPYGYTFGSGTRLTVV.

The J gene is TRBJ1-1, the V gene TRBV6-5, with a possible D match to TRBD1 (5 bases). Trimming stripped 5 bases from V and 1 base from J, with 14 bases between. Germline CDR1 is MNHEY and CDR2 is SVGAGI. The CDR3 runs 15 residues. CDR3 residues: CASSAYQGSNTEAFF. CDR3 in DNA: TGTGCCAGCAGTGCCTATCAGGGATCGAACACTGAAGCTTTCTTT.

This clone was observed a single time. The gene calls are TRBV4-2 and TRBJ2-1; D could derive from TRBD1 or TRBD2 (5 bases each). The V gene lost 0 bases and the J gene lost 3 bases, with 12 bases spanning the gap. Per germline, CDR1 LGHNA and CDR2 YNFKEQ. There are 16 residues in the CDR3. The CDR3 coding sequence is TGTGCCAGCAGCCAAGAAGTGGGGGAGTACTACAATGAGCAGTTCTTC. Translation: CASSQEVGEYYNEQFF.

The CDR3 DNA follows: TGCGCCAGCAGCTTGGACTATTCAACTAATGAAAAACTGTTTTTT. This codes for CASSLDYSTNEKLFF. The chain has TRBV5-1 and TRBJ1-4; no definite D call. V lost 0 bases, J lost 0 bases, and 6 bases lay in between. The germline gives CDR1 SGHRS, CDR2 YFSETQ. The CDR3 runs 15 residues.

The chain's CDR3 is CASSQTAYGYTF. CDR3 nucleotide sequence: TGTGCCAGCAGCCAAACGGCCTATGGCTACACCTTC. This sequence joins TRBV14 and TRBJ1-2; no definite D call. The CDR3 has 12 amino acids. The germline V and J ends were trimmed by 2 bases and 4 bases, with 5 bases remaining between them. Germline lookup yields CDR1 SGHDN and CDR2 FVKESK. The variable domain in full, completed from reference TRBV14 and TRBJ1-2, reads EAGVTQFPSHSVIEKGQTVTLRCDPISGHDNLYWYRRVMGKEIKFLLHFVKESKQDESGMPNNRFLAERTGGTYSTLKVQPAELEDSGVYFCASSQTAYGYTFGSGTRLTVV.